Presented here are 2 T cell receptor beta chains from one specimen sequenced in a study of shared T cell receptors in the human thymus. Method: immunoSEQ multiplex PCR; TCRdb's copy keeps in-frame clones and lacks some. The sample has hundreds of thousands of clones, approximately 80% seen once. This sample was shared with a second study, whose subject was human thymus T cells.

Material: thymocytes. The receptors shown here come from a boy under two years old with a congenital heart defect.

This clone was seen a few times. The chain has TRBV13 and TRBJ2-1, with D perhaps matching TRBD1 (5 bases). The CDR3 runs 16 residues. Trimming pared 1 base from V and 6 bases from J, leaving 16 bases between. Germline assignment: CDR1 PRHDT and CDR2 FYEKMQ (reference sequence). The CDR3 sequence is CASSLEPGMGCNEQFF. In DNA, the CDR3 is TGTGCCAGCAGCTTAGAACCAGGGATGGGCTGCAATGAGCAGTTCTTC.

CDR3 sequence: CASSTGALRTGNQPQHF. CDR3 nucleotides: TGTGCCAGTAGTACCGGAGCCCTCCGCACTGGCAATCAGCCCCAGCATTTT. The gene calls are TRBV19 and TRBJ1-5; D is undetermined. CDR1 is LNHDA, CDR2 SQIVND, per germline (reference sequence). This CDR3 contains 17 residues. Trimming took off 4 bases at V and 2 bases at J, with 18 bases between the two ends.